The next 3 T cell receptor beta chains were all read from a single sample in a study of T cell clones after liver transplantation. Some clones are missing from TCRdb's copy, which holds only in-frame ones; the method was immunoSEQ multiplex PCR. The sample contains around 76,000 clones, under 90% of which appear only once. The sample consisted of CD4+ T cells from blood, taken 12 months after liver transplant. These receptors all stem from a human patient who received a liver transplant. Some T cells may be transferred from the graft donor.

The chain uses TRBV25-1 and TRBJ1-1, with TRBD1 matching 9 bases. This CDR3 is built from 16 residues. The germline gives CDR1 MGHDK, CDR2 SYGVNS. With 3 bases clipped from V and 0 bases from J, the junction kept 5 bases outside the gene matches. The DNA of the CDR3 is TGTGCCAGCAGTGATCCCGGGACAGGGCTGAACACTGAAGCTTTCTTT. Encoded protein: CASSDPGTGLNTEAFF.

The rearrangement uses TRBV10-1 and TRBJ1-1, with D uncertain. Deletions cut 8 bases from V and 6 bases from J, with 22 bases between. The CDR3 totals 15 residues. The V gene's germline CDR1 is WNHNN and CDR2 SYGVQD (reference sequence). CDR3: CASGPNRWRVAEAFF. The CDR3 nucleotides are TGCGCCAGCGGCCCCAATAGGTGGAGAGTCGCTGAAGCTTTCTTT.

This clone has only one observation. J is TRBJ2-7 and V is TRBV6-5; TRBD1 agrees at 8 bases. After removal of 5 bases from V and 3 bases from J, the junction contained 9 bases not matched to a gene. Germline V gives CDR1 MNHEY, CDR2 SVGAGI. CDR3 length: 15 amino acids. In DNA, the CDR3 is TGTGCCAGCAGTCCCCGGGCAGGGGGCCGCTACGAGCAGTACTTC. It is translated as CASSPRAGGRYEQYF.